The 14 T cell receptor beta chains below were found in one sample sequenced in a study of cytomegalovirus exposure and HLA in healthy donors. PCR used 60 Vbeta primers and 13 Jbeta primers. Produced via immunoSEQ multiplex PCR; TCRdb's table is partial and in-frame only. The sample includes roughly 150,000 clones, roughly 75% of them seen just once. The sample was PBMCs. Receptor source: a man younger than 30 in good health and CMV-seronegative.

A few counts support this clone. This sequence joins TRBV2 and TRBJ1-3; D is uncertain. Trimming removed 6 bases at V and 4 bases at J, with 10 bases between. The CDR3 is made up of 13 amino acids. Germline CDR1 is SNHLY and CDR2 is FYNNEI. The CDR3 reads CASSPSQGNTIYF. The CDR3 coding sequence is TGTGCCAGCAGCCCCTCACAGGGAAACACCATATATTTT.

A few counts support this clone. The chain has TRBV10-3 and TRBJ2-5, with TRBD2 matching 9 bases. There are 16 residues in the CDR3. Germline V gene lookup returns CDR1 ENHRY and CDR2 SYGVKD. J was trimmed by 1 base and V by 3 bases; bases with no gene match: 6. CDR3 protein: CAISDLAGISQETQYF. The CDR3 region has the DNA TGTGCCATCAGTGACCTAGCGGGAATCTCCCAAGAGACCCAGTACTTC.

This rearrangement joins TRBV27 to TRBJ2-1; TRBD2 might be the D (6 bases). V lost 4 bases and J 7 bases, leaving 20 bases between the germline ends. This CDR3 is 16 amino acids long. The germline CDR1 and CDR2 sequences are MNHEY and SMNVEV (reference sequence). Here the CDR3 reads CASSSLGRESRNEQFF. Written as DNA, the CDR3 is TGTGCCAGCAGTTCCCTGGGCCGGGAGAGTAGGAATGAGCAGTTCTTC.

The J gene is TRBJ1-2, the V gene TRBV10-3, with D possibly matching TRBD1 (5 bases). This CDR3 has 12 residues. The germline CDR1 and CDR2 sequences are ENHRY and SYGVKD. With 4 bases removed from V and 4 bases from J, the gap between germline ends came to 7 bases. This CDR3 is CAISAGSYGYTF. CDR3 DNA sequence: TGTGCCATCAGTGCAGGGTCCTATGGCTACACCTTC.

The chain is built from TRBV4-1 and TRBJ1-5, with D uncertain. The V gene lost 0 bases and the J gene lost 4 bases, with 13 bases spanning the gap. CDR1 MGHRA and CDR2 YSYEKL come from the germline V gene. CDR3 length: 16 residues. CDR3 residues: CASSQDERVGNQPQHF. As DNA, the CDR3 is TGCGCCAGCAGCCAAGACGAACGGGTGGGTAATCAGCCCCAGCATTTT.

The chain combines TRBV7-9 with TRBJ2-5; D might be TRBD1 (5 bases). The CDR3 has 15 residues. Germline CDR1 SEHNR, CDR2 FQNEAQ (reference sequence). V was pared by 1 base and J by 6 bases, with 15 bases between. In DNA, the CDR3 is TGTGCCAGCAGCTTAGGGGGCCGGGCCGAGAAGACCCAGTACTTC. Its protein product is CASSLGGRAEKTQYF.

The chain is built from TRBV7-2 and TRBJ2-1; TRBD2 matches at 11 bases. Germline lookup yields CDR1 SGHTA and CDR2 FQGNSA. V lost 5 bases and J lost 6; bases outside the gene matches: 0. This CDR3 has 13 residues. CDR3 nucleotide sequence: TGTGCCAGCAGCGGACTAGCGGGCAATGAGCAGTTCTTC. It yields the protein CASSGLAGNEQFF.

The rearrangement joins TRBV5-6 to TRBJ2-7; tentative D call: TRBD1 (5 bases). V lost 1 base to trimming and J lost 7 bases, with 6 bases between them. The CDR3 has 11 amino acids. Germline-derived CDR1 and CDR2 are SGHDT and YYEEEE. CDR3 DNA: TGTGCCAGCAGCTTGAGGGGAGAGCAGTACTTC. Translating it yields CASSLRGEQYF.

This chain links TRBV14 with TRBJ1-1; D might be TRBD1 (6 bases). The CDR3 runs 13 residues. Per the germline V gene, CDR1 is SGHDN and CDR2 is FVKESK. The germline V and J ends were trimmed by 4 bases and 4 bases, with 10 bases remaining between them. The chain's CDR3 is CASSRVGATEAFF. The CDR3 coding sequence is TGTGCCAGCAGCCGTGTGGGGGCCACTGAAGCTTTCTTT. Filled out from reference TRBV14 and TRBJ1-1, the complete variable domain reads EAGVTQFPSHSVIEKGQTVTLRCDPISGHDNLYWYRRVMGKEIKFLLHFVKESKQDESGMPNNRFLAERTGGTYSTLKVQPAELEDSGVYFCASSRVGATEAFFGQGTRLTVV.

This clone was observed a few times. The chain's CDR3 is CASRAMDTDLLWFTF. CDR3 nucleotide sequence: TGTGCCAGCAGGGCAATGGACACAGACCTTTTGTGGTTCACCTTC. The rearrangement uses TRBV28 and TRBJ1-2; D perhaps matches TRBD1 (5 bases). CDR3 size: 15 residues. Germline CDR1 reads MDHEN; CDR2 reads SYDVKM. V was clipped by 6 bases and J by 13 bases, with 27 bases between them.

This rearrangement joins TRBV6-6 to TRBJ2-7, with TRBD1 as a possible D gene (6 bases). The V gene lost 5 bases and the J gene lost 1 base, with 18 bases spanning the gap. The CDR3 totals 16 residues. Germline V gives CDR1 MNHNY, CDR2 SVGAGI (reference sequence). The CDR3 spells CASSLPGHQTSYEQYF. The CDR3 nucleotides read TGTGCCAGCAGTCTGCCGGGACACCAGACTTCCTACGAGCAGTACTTC.

The V and J genes are TRBV7-9 and TRBJ2-1; TRBD2 aligns across 9 bases. After removal of 5 bases from V and 6 bases from J, the junction contained 11 bases not matched to a gene. From germline, CDR1 is SEHNR and CDR2 FQNEAQ (reference sequence). This CDR3 comprises 16 residues. The CDR3 DNA reads as TGTGCCAGCAGCGCGGGAGCGGGAGGACTTCTCAATGAGCAGTTCTTC. Encoded protein: CASSAGAGGLLNEQFF.

The chain combines TRBV27 with TRBJ1-1, with 9 bases identical to TRBD1. The length of the CDR3 is 13 residues. Germline lookup yields CDR1 MNHEY and CDR2 SMNVEV (reference sequence). V was pared by 2 bases and J by 11 bases, with 6 bases of the junction left unmatched. In DNA form, the CDR3 reads TGTGCCAGCAGTTTAACCTACAGGGGGCGGGCTTTCTTT. Its translation: CASSLTYRGRAFF.

This chain uses TRBV6-6 with TRBJ1-5, with D unclear. This CDR3 comprises 13 residues. Germline values: CDR1 MNHNY, CDR2 SVGAGI (reference sequence). Trimming took off 6 bases at V and 6 bases at J, with 12 bases between the two ends. Here the CDR3 reads CASSPARGQPQHF. The CDR3 region has the DNA TGTGCCAGCAGCCCAGCCCGGGGTCAGCCCCAGCATTTT.